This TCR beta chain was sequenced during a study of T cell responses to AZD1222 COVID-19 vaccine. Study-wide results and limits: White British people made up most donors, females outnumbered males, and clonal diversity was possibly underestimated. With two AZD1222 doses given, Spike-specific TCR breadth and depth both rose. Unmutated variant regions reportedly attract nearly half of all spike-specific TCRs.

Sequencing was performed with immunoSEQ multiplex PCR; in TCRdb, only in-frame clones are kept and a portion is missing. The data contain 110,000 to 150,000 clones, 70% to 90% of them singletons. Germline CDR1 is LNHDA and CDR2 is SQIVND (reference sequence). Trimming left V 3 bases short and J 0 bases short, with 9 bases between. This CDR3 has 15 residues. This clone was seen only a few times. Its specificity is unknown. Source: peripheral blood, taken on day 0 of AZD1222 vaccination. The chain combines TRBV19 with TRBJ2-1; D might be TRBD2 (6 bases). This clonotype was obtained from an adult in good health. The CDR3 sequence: CASSITGSSYNEQFF. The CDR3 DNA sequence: TGTGCCAGTAGTATTACCGGGAGCTCCTACAATGAGCAGTTCTTC.